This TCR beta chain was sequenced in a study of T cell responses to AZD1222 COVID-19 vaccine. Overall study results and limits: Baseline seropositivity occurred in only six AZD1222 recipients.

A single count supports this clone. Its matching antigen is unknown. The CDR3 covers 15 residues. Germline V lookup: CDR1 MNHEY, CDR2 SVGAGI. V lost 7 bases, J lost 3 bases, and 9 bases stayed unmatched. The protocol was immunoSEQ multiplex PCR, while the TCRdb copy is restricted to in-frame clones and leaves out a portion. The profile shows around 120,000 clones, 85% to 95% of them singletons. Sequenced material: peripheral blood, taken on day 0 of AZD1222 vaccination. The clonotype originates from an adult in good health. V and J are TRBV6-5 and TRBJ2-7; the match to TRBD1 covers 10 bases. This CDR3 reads CASMGTGVGIYEQYF. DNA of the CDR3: TGTGCCAGCATGGGGACAGGGGTGGGGATCTACGAGCAGTACTTC.